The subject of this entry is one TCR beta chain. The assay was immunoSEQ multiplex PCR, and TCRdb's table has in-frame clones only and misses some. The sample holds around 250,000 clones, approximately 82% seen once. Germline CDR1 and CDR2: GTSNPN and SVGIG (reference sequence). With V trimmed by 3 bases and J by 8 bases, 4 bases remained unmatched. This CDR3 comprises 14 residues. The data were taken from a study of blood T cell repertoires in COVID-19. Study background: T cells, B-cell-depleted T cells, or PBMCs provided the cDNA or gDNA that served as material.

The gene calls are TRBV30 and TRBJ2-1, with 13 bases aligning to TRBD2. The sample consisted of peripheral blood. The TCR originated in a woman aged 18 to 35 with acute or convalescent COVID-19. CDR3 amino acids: CAWRGLAGKYEQFF. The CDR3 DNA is TGTGCCTGGAGGGGACTAGCGGGAAAGTATGAGCAGTTCTTC. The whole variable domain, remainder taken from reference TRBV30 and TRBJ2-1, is SQTIHQWPATLVQPVGSPLSLECTVEGTSNPNLYWYRQAAGRGLQLLFYSVGIGQISSEVPQNLSASRPQDRQFILSSKKLLLSDSGFYLCAWRGLAGKYEQFFGPGTRLTVL.